A single sample is the source of the 27 T cell receptor beta chains below, sequenced in a study of shared clonotypes between healthy human individuals. Method: immunoSEQ multiplex PCR; TCRdb's copy keeps in-frame clones and lacks some. The sample contains 1.4 million or so clones, approximately 98.5% of which appear only once. Sequenced: naive CD4+ T cells sorted from blood. Subset: CD45RA+ positively selected. Receptors originate from a young man in good health.

V is TRBV7-9 and J is TRBJ2-5, with 11 positions matching TRBD1. CDR1 and CDR2 (germline): SEHNR, FQNEAQ (reference sequence). The V segment lost 5 bases and the J segment 5 bases; nucleotides outside the gene matches: 10. This CDR3 spans 16 amino acids. CDR3: CASSHRTGGAGETQYF. The CDR3, as DNA: TGTGCCAGCAGCCACAGGACAGGGGGCGCGGGGGAGACCCAGTACTTC.

As regards this clone: At the DNA level, this CDR3 is encoded by other sequences in the same sample as well. J is TRBJ2-1 and V is TRBV9, with D unresolved. Trimming stripped 0 bases from V and 0 bases from J, with 7 bases between. From germline, CDR1 is SGDLS and CDR2 YYNGEE. This CDR3 region has 15 residues. CDR3 protein: CASSVEGASYNEQFF. CDR3 sequence (DNA): TGTGCCAGCAGCGTAGAGGGTGCCTCCTACAATGAGCAGTTCTTC.

This clone came up once. This chain joins TRBV28 and TRBJ2-5; TRBD1 matches at 10 bases. The V and J ends lost 5 bases and 5 bases, in that order; junction bases with no gene match: 8. Germline V gene lookup returns CDR1 MDHEN and CDR2 SYDVKM. The CDR3 extends over 15 amino acids. The CDR3 reads CASSMTGGARETQYF. In DNA, the CDR3 is TGTGCCAGCAGTATGACAGGGGGCGCGCGTGAGACCCAGTACTTC.

This clone was detected only once. This rearrangement joins TRBV2 to TRBJ1-5; D call uncertain. Trimming removed 4 bases from V and 6 bases from J, with 10 bases in between. Per germline, CDR1 SNHLY and CDR2 FYNNEI. The CDR3 has 13 amino acids. CDR3 protein: CASSVQNGQPQHF. For the CDR3, the DNA is TGTGCCAGCAGTGTACAGAACGGTCAGCCCCAGCATTTT.

V and J are TRBV6-1 and TRBJ1-4, with no clear D. Per germline, CDR1 MNHNS and CDR2 SASEGT. Trimming shortened V by 3 bases and J by 5 bases, and 7 bases separated the two germline ends. This CDR3 comprises 13 residues. This chain's CDR3 is CASSEVVNEKLFF. CDR3 nucleotides: TGTGCCAGCAGTGAGGTAGTAAATGAAAAACTGTTTTTT.

Comment on this clone: The same CDR3 is also encoded by other DNA sequences in this sample. This chain joins TRBV5-1 and TRBJ2-1; no definite D call. The germline V and J ends were trimmed by 4 bases and 3 bases, with 11 bases remaining between them. CDR1 and CDR2 from the germline V gene are SGHRS and YFSETQ. The CDR3 is 14 residues long. The CDR3 region has the DNA TGCGCCAGCAGCCCGTCTGGGAACTACAATGAGCAGTTCTTC. Encoded protein: CASSPSGNYNEQFF.

The gene calls are TRBV7-8 and TRBJ2-1; 13 bases are a match to TRBD2. Germline V gene data show CDR1 as SGHVS and CDR2 as FQNEAQ. The CDR3 covers 15 residues. The V segment lost 6 bases and the J segment 9 bases; nucleotides outside the gene matches: 8. The CDR3 reads CASSLGLAGASEQFF. The CDR3 DNA reads as TGTGCCAGCAGTCTAGGACTAGCGGGAGCAAGTGAGCAGTTCTTC.

CDR3 coding DNA: TGTGCCACCAGCAGAGATCCCCCGAGTGGTCCCCATGAGCAGTTCTTC. This codes for CATSRDPPSGPHEQFF. The chain couples TRBV15 to TRBJ2-1; D remains ambiguous. Germline CDR1 reads LNHNV; CDR2 reads YYDKDF (reference sequence). V was trimmed by 0 bases and J by 8 bases, leaving 17 bases between them. This CDR3 is built from 16 residues.

V is TRBV30 and J is TRBJ2-7; no clear D gene. The CDR3 is made up of 14 amino acids. Trimming stripped 2 bases from V and 6 bases from J, with 17 bases between. The germline V gene encodes CDR1 GTSNPN and CDR2 SVGIG (reference sequence). The CDR3 protein is CAWSRGGETIEQYF. The CDR3 DNA follows: TGTGCCTGGAGTCGAGGCGGAGAGACCATCGAGCAGTACTTC.

V and J are TRBV5-1 and TRBJ2-1; no clear D gene. CDR1 SGHRS and CDR2 YFSETQ come from the germline V gene. V shed 5 bases and J shed 7 bases, with 19 bases lying between them. This CDR3 has 15 amino acids. The CDR3 here is CASSSHLGGRNEQFF. The DNA for the CDR3 is TGCGCCAGCAGTTCTCACCTGGGCGGTAGGAATGAGCAGTTCTTC.

The chain is built from TRBV29-1 and TRBJ2-3, with a tentative D call TRBD2 (6 bases). Germline V gene lookup returns CDR1 SQVTM and CDR2 ANQGSEA. V lost 3 bases, J lost 1 base, and 11 bases lay in between. The CDR3 contains 14 residues. Written as DNA, the CDR3 is TGCAGCGTTGATCCAGCGGGCCGCACAGATACGCAGTATTTT. Protein product: CSVDPAGRTDTQYF.

The chain uses TRBV10-2 and TRBJ1-1, with D maybe TRBD1 (5 bases). CDR3 length: 18 amino acids. In germline, CDR1 is WSHSY, CDR2 SAAADI. The V and J ends lost 4 bases and 1 base respectively, with 22 bases between them. As DNA, the CDR3 is TGCGCCAGCAGTGTGGGAAGGAGGGGTTTTCCTGCGAACACTGAAGCTTTCTTT. Residues: CASSVGRRGFPANTEAFF.

The gene calls are TRBV11-2 and TRBJ2-7, with D perhaps TRBD2 (6 bases). The CDR3 covers 19 residues. The V gene lost 2 bases and the J gene lost 3 bases, with 26 bases spanning the gap. CDR1 is SGHAT, CDR2 FQNNGV, per germline. CDR3 region: CASSLQTPPRGTIYYEQYF. The CDR3 DNA reads as TGTGCCAGCAGCTTACAGACCCCGCCCCGCGGGACGATTTACTACGAGCAGTACTTC.

The chain recombines TRBV11-1 with TRBJ2-7; tentative D call: TRBD2 (5 bases). Trimming stripped 7 bases from V and 4 bases from J, with 11 bases between. This CDR3 has 12 residues. The germline V gene has CDR1 SGHAT and CDR2 FQDESV (reference sequence). The CDR3 DNA follows: TGTGCCAGCACCCGGGCGGGTTACGAGCAGTACTTC. Residues: CASTRAGYEQYF.

This clone is a singleton in its sample. The gene calls are TRBV7-2 and TRBJ2-1, with 13 bases identical to TRBD2. V dropped 5 bases and J dropped 3; count of bases not matched to a gene: 1. Germline-derived CDR1 and CDR2 are SGHTA and FQGNSA. CDR3 size: 15 residues. CDR3 bases: TGTGCCAGCAGCGGACTAGCGGGAGTCTACAATGAGCAGTTCTTC. Protein: CASSGLAGVYNEQFF. The whole variable domain, remainder taken from reference TRBV7-2 and TRBJ2-1, is GAGVSQSPSNKVTEKGKDVELRCDPISGHTALYWYRQSLGQGLEFLIYFQGNSAPDKSGLPSDRFSAERTGGSVSTLTIQRTQQEDSAVYLCASSGLAGVYNEQFFGPGTRLTVL.

The chain uses TRBV9 and TRBJ2-7; maybe TRBD2 (5 bases). The CDR3 runs 15 residues. Trimming removed 4 bases from V and 0 bases from J, with 14 bases in between. Germline assignment: CDR1 SGDLS and CDR2 YYNGEE. CDR3 loop: CASSPHGEVSYEQYF. The DNA of the CDR3 is TGTGCCAGCAGCCCTCACGGGGAAGTCTCCTACGAGCAGTACTTC.

V and J are TRBV7-9 and TRBJ1-1; no firm D call. The CDR3 is 17 residues long. Germline CDR1 SEHNR, CDR2 FQNEAQ (reference sequence). Deletions cut 2 bases from V and 0 bases from J, with 16 bases between. This chain's CDR3 is CASSLNLAEPMNTEAFF. In DNA form, the CDR3 reads TGTGCCAGCAGCTTAAATCTGGCAGAACCCATGAACACTGAAGCTTTCTTT.

The chain is built from TRBV19 and TRBJ2-2; 12 bases align to TRBD2. With 6 bases clipped from V and 1 base from J, the junction kept 6 bases outside the gene matches. Per the germline V gene, CDR1 is LNHDA and CDR2 is SQIVND (reference sequence). The CDR3 sequence is 17 residues long. CDR3 sequence: CASRGPSGRVNTGELFF. As DNA, the CDR3 is TGTGCCAGTAGGGGCCCTAGCGGGAGGGTGAACACCGGGGAGCTGTTTTTT.

This clone came up once. The chain recombines TRBV9 with TRBJ2-5; D may be TRBD1 (6 bases). Germline V gene lookup returns CDR1 SGDLS and CDR2 YYNGEE. V lost 4 bases, J lost 2 bases, and 12 bases lay in between. The CDR3 runs to 14 residues. For the CDR3, the DNA is TGTGCCAGCAGCCACGGGACACCGCAAGAGACCCAGTACTTC. It encodes CASSHGTPQETQYF.

The V and J genes are TRBV2 and TRBJ2-5; 8 nucleotides line up with TRBD2. Germline V gives CDR1 SNHLY, CDR2 FYNNEI. The CDR3 has 15 residues. V trimming: 8 bases; J trimming: 4 bases; junction bases outside the gene matches: 12. CDR3 sequence: CASAWASGSSETQYF. CDR3 DNA sequence: TGTGCCAGCGCGTGGGCGAGCGGGAGCTCAGAGACCCAGTACTTC.

The chain combines TRBV4-3 with TRBJ2-3, with 8 bases aligning to TRBD2. Germline V gene sequence: CDR1 LGHNA, CDR2 YSLEER. The CDR3 loop spans 16 amino acids. V shed 2 bases and J 5 bases; nucleotides not matched to a gene: 9. In DNA form, the CDR3 reads TGCGCCAGCAGCCAATTAGCGGGAAAACTCCTAGATACGCAGTATTTT. Its protein product is CASSQLAGKLLDTQYF.

This clone came up once. The chain recombines TRBV11-2 with TRBJ2-2; tentatively, D is TRBD1 (5 bases). V was trimmed by 4 bases and J by 2 bases, leaving 11 bases between them. The CDR3 is made up of 15 amino acids. The germline gives CDR1 SGHAT, CDR2 FQNNGV. The CDR3 spells CASSSVQGNTGELFF. CDR3 DNA sequence: TGTGCCAGCAGCTCCGTTCAGGGTAACACCGGGGAGCTGTTTTTT. The whole variable domain, filled in from reference TRBV11-2 and TRBJ2-2, reads EAGVAQSPRYKIIEKRQSVAFWCNPISGHATLYWYQQILGQGPKLLIQFQNNGVVDDSQLPKDRFSAERLKGVDSTLKIQPAKLEDSAVYLCASSSVQGNTGELFFGEGSRLTVL.

This clone was seen only once. The chain has TRBV5-4 and TRBJ1-1; 7 positions match TRBD1. Germline CDR1 and CDR2: SGHNT and YYREEE (reference sequence). This CDR3 is built from 15 residues. With 4 bases clipped from V and 1 base from J, the junction kept 7 bases outside the gene matches. Here the CDR3 DNA reads TGTGCCAGCAGCCCTAGGGGACAGACGAACACTGAAGCTTTCTTT. This codes for CASSPRGQTNTEAFF.

The rearrangement uses TRBV29-1 and TRBJ2-1; tentatively, D is TRBD2 (6 bases). In germline, CDR1 is SQVTM, CDR2 ANQGSEA. Trimming took off 5 bases at V and 0 bases at J, with 20 bases between the two ends. CDR3 length: 17 amino acids. The CDR3 coding sequence is TGCAGCGTTACCCCCGATATAGCGGTGAGCTCCTACAATGAGCAGTTCTTC. Its translation is CSVTPDIAVSSYNEQFF.

This rearrangement joins TRBV18 to TRBJ2-1, with 8 bases lining up with TRBD2. Looked up from germline, CDR1 is KGHSH and CDR2 is LQKENI. The J segment lost 2 bases and the V segment lost 1 base, leaving 4 bases of the junction unmatched. This CDR3 has 16 amino acids. CDR3 sequence: CASSPRAAGAYNEQFF. The CDR3 DNA is TGTGCCAGCTCACCACGGGCAGCGGGGGCCTACAATGAGCAGTTCTTC.

This clone was seen a single time. This chain joins TRBV6-5 and TRBJ2-7; D ambiguous. Per the germline V gene, CDR1 is MNHEY and CDR2 is SVGAGI. With 0 bases removed from V and 0 bases from J, the gap between germline ends came to 9 bases. CDR3 length: 15 amino acids. The CDR3 coding sequence is TGTGCCAGCAGTTACTCGAGGTATAACTCCTACGAGCAGTACTTC. It yields the protein CASSYSRYNSYEQYF.

The chain links TRBV28 to TRBJ1-1, with 7 bases that match TRBD1. The CDR3 sequence is 11 residues long. J was trimmed by 11 bases and V by 8 bases; bases with no gene match: 8. CDR1 and CDR2 from the germline V gene are MDHEN and SYDVKM. The CDR3 bases are TGTGCCAGCGCGGCCTTACAGGGGGCTTTCTTT. As protein: CASAALQGAFF.